This T cell receptor (beta chain) emerged from a study of blood T cell repertoires in COVID-19. Study-level background: Specimens from acute and convalescent COVID-19 originated in the United States, Italy and Spain. The cDNA or gDNA used as material had been derived from T cells, B-cell-depleted T cells, or PBMCs.

The germline V gene encodes CDR1 SGHAT and CDR2 FQNNGV. This CDR3 has 16 amino acids. The ends were cut back, 5 bases at V and 3 bases at J, with 14 bases in the middle. Authors' analysis steps: Reference gene primer amplification yielded estimated nucleated cell counts. The table came from immunoSEQ multiplex PCR; TCRdb's copy has only in-frame clones and leaves some out. From that table come the V and J calls and clone size; the DNA was used to work out D and trimming. The sample includes over 95,000 clones, around 89% of them seen just once. The sample was peripheral blood. The chain couples TRBV11-2 to TRBJ1-6, with D possibly being TRBD1 (6 bases). This TCR was recovered from a human donor with acute or convalescent COVID-19. The donor label of this sample is uncertain. The DNA for the CDR3 is TGTGCCAGCAGCCTACGACAGGCGGGCTATAATTCACCCCTCCACTTT. Residues: CASSLRQAGYNSPLHF. Filled out from reference TRBV11-2 and TRBJ1-6, the complete variable domain reads EAGVAQSPRYKIIEKRQSVAFWCNPISGHATLYWYQQILGQGPKLLIQFQNNGVVDDSQLPKDRFSAERLKGVDSTLKIQPAKLEDSAVYLCASSLRQAGYNSPLHFGNGTRLTVT.